Detailed here is one T cell receptor (beta chain). The CDR3 loop spans 16 amino acids. Germline lookup yields CDR1 MNHEY and CDR2 SVGEGT. V dropped 6 bases and J dropped 0; count of bases not matched to a gene: 6. This specimen belongs to a study of blood T cell repertoires in COVID-19. The wider study: The analysed material was cDNA or gDNA that came from T cells, B-cell-depleted T cells, or PBMCs.

Generated by immunoSEQ multiplex PCR, the TCRdb table keeps only in-frame clones and is missing some. The sample holds approximately 300,000 clones, 87% seen once. Sequencing was performed on PBMCs or T cells enriched from blood (not recorded which). The V gene is TRBV6-2 or TRBV6-3, the J gene TRBJ1-1; 11 bases are a match to TRBD1. This sequence originates from a woman aged 25 to 39 who had recovered from COVID-19. The CDR3 here is CASSLRTGGLNTEAFF. As DNA, the CDR3 is TGTGCCAGCAGCCTTCGGACAGGGGGCTTGAACACTGAAGCTTTCTTT.